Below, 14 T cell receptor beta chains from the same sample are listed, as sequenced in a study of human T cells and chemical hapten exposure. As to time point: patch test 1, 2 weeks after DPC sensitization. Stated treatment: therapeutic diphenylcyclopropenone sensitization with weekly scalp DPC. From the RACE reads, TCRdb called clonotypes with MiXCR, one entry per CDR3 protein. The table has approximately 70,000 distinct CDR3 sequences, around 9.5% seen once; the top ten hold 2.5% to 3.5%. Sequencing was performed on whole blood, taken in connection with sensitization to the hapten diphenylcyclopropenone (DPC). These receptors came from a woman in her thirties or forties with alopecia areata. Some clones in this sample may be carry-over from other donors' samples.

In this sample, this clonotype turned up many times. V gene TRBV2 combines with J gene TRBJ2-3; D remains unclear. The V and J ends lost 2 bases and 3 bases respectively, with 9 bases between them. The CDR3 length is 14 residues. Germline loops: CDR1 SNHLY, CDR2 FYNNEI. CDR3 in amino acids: CASSEPRPTDTQYF. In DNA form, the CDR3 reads TGTGCCAGCAGTGAACCGCGTCCGACAGATACGCAGTATTTT.

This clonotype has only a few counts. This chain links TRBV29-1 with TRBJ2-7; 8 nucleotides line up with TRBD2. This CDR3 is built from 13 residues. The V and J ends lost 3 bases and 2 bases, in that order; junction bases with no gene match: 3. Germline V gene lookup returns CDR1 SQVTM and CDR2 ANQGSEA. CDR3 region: CSVETGGPYEQYF. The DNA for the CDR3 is TGCAGCGTTGAGACGGGGGGGCCCTACGAGCAGTACTTC.

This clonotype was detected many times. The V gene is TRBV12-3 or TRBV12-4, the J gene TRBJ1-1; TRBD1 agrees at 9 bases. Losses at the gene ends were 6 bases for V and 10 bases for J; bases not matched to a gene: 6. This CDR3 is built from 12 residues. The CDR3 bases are TGTGCCAGCAGGAACAGGGGGCGAGGAGCTTTCTTT. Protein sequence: CASRNRGRGAFF.

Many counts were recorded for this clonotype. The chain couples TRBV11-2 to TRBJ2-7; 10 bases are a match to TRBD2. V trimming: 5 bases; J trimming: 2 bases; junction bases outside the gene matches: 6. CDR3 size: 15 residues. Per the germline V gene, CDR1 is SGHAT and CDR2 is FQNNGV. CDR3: CASSLWTSGPYEQYF. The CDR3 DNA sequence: TGTGCCAGCAGCCTTTGGACTAGCGGTCCCTACGAGCAGTACTTC.

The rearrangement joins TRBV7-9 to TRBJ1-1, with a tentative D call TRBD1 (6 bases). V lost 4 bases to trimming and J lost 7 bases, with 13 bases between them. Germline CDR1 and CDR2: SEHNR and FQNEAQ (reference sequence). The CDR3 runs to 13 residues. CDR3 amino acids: CASSYLQGSEAFF. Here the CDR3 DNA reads TGTGCCAGCAGCTATTTACAGGGTAGTGAAGCTTTCTTT.

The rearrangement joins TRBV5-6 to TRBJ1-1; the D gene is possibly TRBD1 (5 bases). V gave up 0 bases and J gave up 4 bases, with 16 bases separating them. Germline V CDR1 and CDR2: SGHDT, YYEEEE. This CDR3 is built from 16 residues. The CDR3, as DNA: TGTGCCAGCAGCTTGGGCAGCAGGGCGGATACCACTGAAGCTTTCTTT. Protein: CASSLGSRADTTEAFF.

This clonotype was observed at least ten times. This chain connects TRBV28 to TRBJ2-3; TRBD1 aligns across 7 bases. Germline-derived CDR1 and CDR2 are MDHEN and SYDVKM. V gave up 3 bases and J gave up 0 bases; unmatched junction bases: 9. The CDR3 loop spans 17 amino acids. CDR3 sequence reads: CASSFAGTASSTDTQYF. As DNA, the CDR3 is TGTGCCAGCAGTTTCGCAGGGACAGCTTCTAGCACAGATACGCAGTATTTT.

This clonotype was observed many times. The CDR3 coding sequence is TGCAGCGTTGACAGGACAGGGGGAAGCAATGAGCAGTTCTTC. Translating gives CSVDRTGGSNEQFF. The V gene is TRBV29-1, the J gene TRBJ2-1; 10 bases agree with TRBD1. Trimming at V came to 3 bases and at J to 6 bases, leaving 5 bases not matched to a gene. Germline V CDR1 and CDR2: SQVTM, ANQGSEA. The CDR3 is 14 residues long.

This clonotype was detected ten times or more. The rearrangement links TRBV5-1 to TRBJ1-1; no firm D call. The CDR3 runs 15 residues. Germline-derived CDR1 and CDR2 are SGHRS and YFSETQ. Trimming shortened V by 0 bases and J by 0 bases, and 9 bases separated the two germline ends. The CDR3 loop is CASSLEVALNTEAFF. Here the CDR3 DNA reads TGCGCCAGCAGCTTGGAGGTGGCCTTGAACACTGAAGCTTTCTTT.

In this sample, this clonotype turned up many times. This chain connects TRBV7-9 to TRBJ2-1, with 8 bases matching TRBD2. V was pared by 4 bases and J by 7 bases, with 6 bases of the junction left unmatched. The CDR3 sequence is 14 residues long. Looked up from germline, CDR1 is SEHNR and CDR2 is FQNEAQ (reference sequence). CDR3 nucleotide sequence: TGTGCCAGCAGCTCGGGAGGGACTCATAATGAGCAGTTCTTC. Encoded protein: CASSSGGTHNEQFF.

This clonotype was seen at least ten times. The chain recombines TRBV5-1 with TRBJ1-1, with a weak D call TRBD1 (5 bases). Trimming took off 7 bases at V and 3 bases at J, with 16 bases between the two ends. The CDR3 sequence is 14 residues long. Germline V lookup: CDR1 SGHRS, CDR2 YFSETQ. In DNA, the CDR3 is TGCGCCAGCGCCCGGGGGGGGATGGACACTGAAGCTTTCTTT. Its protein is CASARGGMDTEAFF.

CDR3 residues: CAIKGDGYTF. CDR3 nucleotides: TGTGCCATCAAGGGGGATGGCTACACCTTC. The chain uses TRBV7-9 and TRBJ1-2; D is possibly TRBD1 (6 bases). Germline CDR1 is SEHNR and CDR2 is FQNEAQ (reference sequence). The V gene lost 10 bases and the J gene lost 6 bases, with 9 bases spanning the gap. The CDR3 has 10 residues.

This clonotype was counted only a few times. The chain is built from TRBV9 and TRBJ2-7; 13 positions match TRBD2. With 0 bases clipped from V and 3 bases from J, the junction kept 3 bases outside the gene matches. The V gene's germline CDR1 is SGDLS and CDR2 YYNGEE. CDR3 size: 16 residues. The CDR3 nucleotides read TGTGCCAGCAGCGTAGGGACTAGCGGGGGACTCTACGAGCAGTACTTC. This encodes CASSVGTSGGLYEQYF.

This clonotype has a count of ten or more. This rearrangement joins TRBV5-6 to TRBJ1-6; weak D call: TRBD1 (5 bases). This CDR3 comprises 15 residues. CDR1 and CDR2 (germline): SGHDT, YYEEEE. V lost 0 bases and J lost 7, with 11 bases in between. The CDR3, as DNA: TGTGCCAGCAGCTTGGACGCAGGGTGGAATTCACCCCTCCACTTT. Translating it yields CASSLDAGWNSPLHF.